Following are 4 T cell receptor beta chains from one sample sequenced in a study of OX40 agonist ivuxolimab in advanced cancers. Method: immunoSEQ multiplex PCR; TCRdb's copy keeps in-frame clones and lacks some. The table shows around 80,000 clones, with roughly 84% occurring only once. The sequences come from CD4+ or CD8+ T cells sorted from blood, collected in a trial of the OX40 agonist ivuxolimab. These receptors were collected from an adult with an advanced solid tumor such as melanoma, head and neck, liver or kidney cancer.

V and J are TRBV6-5 and TRBJ1-4; D is ambiguous. With 6 bases removed from V and 4 bases from J, the gap between germline ends came to 12 bases. This CDR3 region has 14 residues. Per the germline V gene, CDR1 is MNHEY and CDR2 is SVGAGI. The CDR3 here is CASSLDGINEKLFF. The CDR3 DNA reads as TGTGCCAGCAGCCTTGACGGCATTAATGAAAAACTGTTTTTT.

The chain couples TRBV11-2 to TRBJ2-1; 8 positions match TRBD2. CDR3 length equals 17 residues. CDR1 is SGHAT, CDR2 FQNNGV, per germline. V dropped 5 bases and J dropped 3; count of bases not matched to a gene: 12. The CDR3 loop reads CASSLNLLAANYNEQFF. The DNA of the CDR3 is TGTGCCAGCAGCCTTAACCTACTAGCGGCCAACTACAATGAGCAGTTCTTC.

The rearrangement links TRBV7-2 to TRBJ2-5; D gene uncertain. Germline CDR1 and CDR2: SGHTA and FQGNSA. V dropped 5 bases and J dropped 5 bases, with 9 bases sitting between them. This CDR3 contains 12 residues. For the CDR3, the DNA is TGTGCCAGCAGCGAGGTCAGGGAGACCCAGTACTTC. Amino acid sequence: CASSEVRETQYF.

Here the CDR3 reads CASSHYRQGAEAFF. CDR3 nucleotides: TGTGCCAGCAGCCACTACCGACAGGGGGCTGAAGCTTTCTTT. This chain links TRBV7-2 with TRBJ1-1; TRBD1 aligns across 9 bases. Germline V CDR1 and CDR2: SGHTA, FQGNSA. There are 14 residues in the CDR3. The V segment lost 5 bases and the J segment 6 bases; nucleotides outside the gene matches: 7.